Sequencing of this T cell receptor beta chain was carried out in a study of regulatory T cells in long-lasting Graves disease. This clonotype was observed at least ten times. With iRepertoire HTBI primers and Arm-PCR of CDR3 regions, TCR beta libraries were built. TCRdb independently ran MiXCR on the multiplex PCR reads; one entry per CDR3 protein. Of roughly 490,000 distinct CDR3 sequences detected, 20% to 25% appear once; the ten largest clones hold less than 15%. As for time point: persistent/refractory GD, antithyroid drugs over 5 years with positive TRAb. Generation of the TCR library employed RNA extracted from PBMCs. Germline trimming cut 7 bases from V and 1 base from J; bases unmatched to any gene: 6. This CDR3 region has 13 residues. Germline V gene data show CDR1 as SQVTM and CDR2 as ANQGSEA.

This TCR came from a female donor with Graves disease. The rearrangement joins TRBV29-1 to TRBJ1-1, with 7 bases fitting TRBD1. Sequenced here: peripheral blood mononuclear cells (PBMCs), sampled when the disease was refractory, from a patient treated with antithyroid drugs. The CDR3 nucleotides are TGCAGCGGCGAGGGACAGAAGAACACTGAAGCTTTCTTT. Translated, it gives CSGEGQKNTEAFF.